These T cell receptor beta chains were read from a single sample in a study of OX40 agonist ivuxolimab in advanced cancers. Sequenced by immunoSEQ multiplex PCR; TCRdb stores in-frame clones only, minus some. The sample lists approximately 61,000 clones, around 91% occurring once. This specimen consisted of CD4+ or CD8+ T cells sorted from blood, obtained in a trial of the OX40 agonist ivuxolimab. The receptors originated from an adult with an advanced solid tumor such as melanoma, head and neck, liver or kidney cancer. CDR3s include the opening cysteine and the closing phenylalanine or tryptophan. A D gene is named only where the DNA matches it firmly. Not every row has a clone size; where given, it reads once, few, many or a size class.

clone_size	j_call	d_call	v_call	cdr3_aa	cdr3_nt
.	TRBJ1-5	TRBD1	TRBV6-6	CASSYTGVDQPQHF	TGTGCCAGCAGTTACACAGGGGTAGATCAGCCCCAGCATTTT
.	TRBJ2-7	TRBD1	TRBV9	CASSVEETGNNEQYF	TGTGCCAGCAGCGTAGAGGAGACAGGGAACAACGAGCAGTACTTC
.	TRBJ1-4	TRBD1	TRBV15	CATSPGQGEEKLFF	TGTGCCACCAGCCCGGGACAGGGAGAGGAAAAACTGTTTTTT
.	TRBJ2-3	TRBD2	TRBV5-1	CASSLGGLDTDTQYF	TGCGCCAGCAGCTTGGGTGGACTAGACACAGATACGCAGTATTTT
once	TRBJ1-5	.	TRBV28	CASSSREHSNQPQHF	TGTGCCAGCAGTAGCAGGGAACACAGCAATCAGCCCCAGCATTTT
.	TRBJ2-1	.	TRBV7-9	CASSLPSVAPTYNEQFF	TGTGCCAGCAGCTTACCATCTGTAGCGCCTACCTACAATGAGCAGTTCTTC
once	TRBJ2-2	.	TRBV9	CASSVEGWNTGELFF	TGTGCCAGCAGCGTAGAAGGGTGGAACACCGGGGAGCTGTTTTTT
once	TRBJ1-5	.	TRBV7-2	CASSFHGIRGDQPQHF	TGTGCCAGCAGCTTCCATGGAATCCGGGGTGATCAGCCCCAGCATTTT
.	TRBJ1-2	.	TRBV4-2	CASSQGTPRYGYTF	TGTGCCAGCAGCCAGGGGACTCCTCGCTATGGCTACACCTTC
.	TRBJ1-5	.	TRBV6-1	CASSVWDRNQPQHF	TGTGCCAGCAGTGTCTGGGACCGCAATCAGCCCCAGCATTTT
.	TRBJ2-1	TRBD2	TRBV19	CASSNLAGGRDEQFF	TGTGCCAGTAGTAATCTAGCGGGAGGCAGGGATGAGCAGTTCTTC
.	TRBJ2-3	.	TRBV6-5	CASSSTGLTDTQYF	TGTGCCAGCAGTTCAACAGGATTAACAGATACGCAGTATTTT
.	TRBJ1-2	.	TRBV29-1	CSVVGPGNYGYTF	TGCAGCGTTGTGGGGCCAGGTAACTATGGCTACACCTTC
.	TRBJ1-2	TRBD1	TRBV27	CASRPQGAQGYTF	TGTGCCAGCAGGCCCCAGGGGGCGCAGGGCTACACCTTC
.	TRBJ2-6	TRBD1	TRBV27	CASSLGQALGGANVLTF	TGCGCCAGCAGTCTGGGACAGGCACTGGGCGGGGCCAACGTCCTGACTTTC
.	TRBJ2-1	.	TRBV6-5	CASSYRQVGYNEQFF	TGTGCCAGCAGTTACAGACAGGTCGGTTACAATGAGCAGTTCTTC
once	TRBJ2-7	.	TRBV11-2	CASRVNTYEQYF	TGTGCCAGCAGGGTTAACACCTACGAGCAGTACTTC
.	TRBJ1-1	.	TRBV21-1	CASSFPHTVNTEAFF	TGTGCCAGCAGCTTCCCCCACACCGTGAACACTGAAGCTTTCTTT
.	TRBJ1-1	.	TRBV7-6	CASSLDEGAGLEAFF	TGTGCCAGCAGCTTAGATGAGGGCGCGGGGTTAGAAGCTTTCTTT
.	TRBJ2-7	TRBD1	TRBV27	CASSLTGSPSYEQYF	TGTGCCAGCAGTTTGACAGGGTCCCCCTCCTACGAGCAGTACTTC
once	TRBJ2-7	TRBD2	TRBV28	CASSFGLGGSDYEQYF	TGTGCCAGCAGCTTCGGTTTGGGAGGGTCGGACTACGAGCAGTACTTC